Below, 10 T cell receptor beta chains from the same sample are listed, as sequenced in a study of Graves' ophthalmopathy and Graves' hyperthyroidism. TCR beta CDR3 amplification used RNA transcripts. After a first-round RT-PCR with HTBI primers, a second-round multiplex PCR was run. TCRdb analysed the multiplex PCR reads with MiXCR anew, one entry per CDR3 protein. Among around 520,000 distinct CDR3 sequences listed, approximately 35% were seen once. The sample was peripheral blood or thyroid tissue (not recorded which). The receptors were sampled from an adult man with Graves' hyperthyroidism.

This clonotype was found a few times. This rearrangement joins TRBV9 to TRBJ2-2; possibly TRBD1 for D (6 bases). CDR1 and CDR2 from the germline V gene are SGDLS and YYNGEE. This CDR3 region has 12 residues. Trimming removed 7 bases from V and 2 bases from J, with 6 bases in between. This CDR3 is CASGTNTGELFF. In DNA form, the CDR3 reads TGTGCCAGCGGGACAAACACCGGGGAGCTGTTTTTT.

With regard to this clonotype: A much larger clone differs by one base, so this may be a read error. V is TRBV7-2 and J is TRBJ1-1; 7 nucleotides agree with TRBD1. The CDR3 runs to 16 residues. Germline CDR1 reads SGHTA; CDR2 reads FQGNSA. The CDR3 bases are TGTGTCAGCAGCCAGGGACAGACCGGCATGAACACTGAAGCTTTCTTT. Translation gives CVSSQGQTGMNTEAFF.

V and J are TRBV2 and TRBJ2-5; the D gene is possibly TRBD2 (5 bases). V was cut by 5 bases and J by 4 bases, with 14 bases left in between. Germline lookup yields CDR1 SNHLY and CDR2 FYNNEI. The CDR3 has 14 amino acids. The CDR3 reads CASSSRLGAETQYF. The CDR3 DNA reads TGTGCCAGCAGTTCTCGACTGGGAGCAGAGACCCAGTACTTC.

There are many counts of this clonotype. The gene calls are TRBV5-8 and TRBJ1-1; 10 nucleotides line up with TRBD1. The V and J ends lost 0 bases and 4 bases, in that order; junction bases with no gene match: 3. Germline values: CDR1 SGHTS, CDR2 YDEGEE. The CDR3 totals 15 residues. CDR3 in amino acids: CASSLGRTGGTEAFF. The CDR3 bases are TGTGCCAGCAGCTTGGGCCGGACAGGGGGCACTGAAGCTTTCTTT.

This clonotype was observed many times. The CDR3, as DNA: TGCGCCAGCAGCTTTAATCGAGAGGGGACTAACTATGGCTACACCTTC. Its translation is CASSFNREGTNYGYTF. The V call is TRBV5-1, the J call TRBJ1-2, with a tentative D call TRBD1 (5 bases). V lost 2 bases and J 0 bases, leaving 14 bases between the germline ends. There are 16 residues in the CDR3. CDR1 and CDR2 (germline): SGHRS, YFSETQ. The entire variable domain, with the rest obtained from reference TRBV5-1 and TRBJ1-2, is as follows: KAGVTQTPRYLIKTRGQQVTLSCSPISGHRSVSWYQQTPGQGLQFLFEYFSETQRNKGNFPGRFSGRQFSNSRSEMNVSTLELGDSALYLCASSFNREGTNYGYTFGSGTRLTVV.

This clonotype occurred many times. The rearrangement joins TRBV24-1 to TRBJ1-1; D not certain. V gave up 2 bases and J gave up 3 bases, with 9 bases separating them. The CDR3 is 14 residues long. CDR1 and CDR2 (germline): KGHDR, SFDVKD. Here the CDR3 DNA reads TGTGCCACCAGTGATTCGTCAGGTGACACTGAAGCTTTCTTT. Encoded protein: CATSDSSGDTEAFF.

This clonotype showed up many times. The chain couples TRBV6-5 to TRBJ1-6, with 9 bases lining up with TRBD1. The CDR3 runs to 17 residues. V dropped 6 bases and J dropped 7; count of bases not matched to a gene: 13. The germline V gene encodes CDR1 MNHEY and CDR2 SVGAGI. The CDR3 region has the DNA TGTGCCAGCAGAAAGACCGGGACAGGGACTTTAAATTCACCCCTCCACTTT. It translates to CASRKTGTGTLNSPLHF.

This clonotype was counted only a few times. This chain uses TRBV7-6 with TRBJ2-7, with D perhaps TRBD1 or TRBD2 (5 bases each). The J call is in doubt because the DNA end fits TRBJ2-1 better. This CDR3 has 15 amino acids. Germline V CDR1 and CDR2: SGHVS, FNYEAQ. CDR3 nucleotide sequence: TGTGCCAGCAGCTTAACCGACTACCAGGGCAATGAGCAGTTCTTC. The encoded protein is CASSLTDYQGNEQFF.

This clonotype showed up just once. The chain carries TRBV29-1 and TRBJ1-5, with a possible D match to TRBD1 (5 bases). CDR1 is SQVTM, CDR2 ANQGSEA, per germline. V was pared by 6 bases and J by 3 bases, with 9 bases between. This CDR3 has 12 amino acids. In DNA, the CDR3 is TGCAGCGTGGAGGACAACAATCAGCCCCAGCATTTT. It is translated as CSVEDNNQPQHF.

The rearrangement joins TRBV7-2 to TRBJ2-7; possibly TRBD2 for D (6 bases). Per germline, CDR1 SGHTA and CDR2 FQGNSA. V was clipped by 6 bases and J by 0 bases, with 15 bases between them. This CDR3 contains 15 residues. In DNA form, the CDR3 reads TGTGCCAGCAGTGAACGGGACTTCAGCTCCTACGAGCAGTACTTC. It translates to CASSERDFSSYEQYF.